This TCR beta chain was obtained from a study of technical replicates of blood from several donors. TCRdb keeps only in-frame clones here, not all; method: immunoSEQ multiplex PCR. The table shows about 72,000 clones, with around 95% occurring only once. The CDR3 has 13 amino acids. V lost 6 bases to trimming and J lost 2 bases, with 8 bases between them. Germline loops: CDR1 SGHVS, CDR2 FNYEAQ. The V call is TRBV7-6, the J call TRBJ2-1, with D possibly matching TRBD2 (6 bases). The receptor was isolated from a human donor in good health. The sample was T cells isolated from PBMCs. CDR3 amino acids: CASSLATYNEQFF. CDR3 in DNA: TGTGCCAGCAGTCTAGCGACCTACAATGAGCAGTTCTTC.